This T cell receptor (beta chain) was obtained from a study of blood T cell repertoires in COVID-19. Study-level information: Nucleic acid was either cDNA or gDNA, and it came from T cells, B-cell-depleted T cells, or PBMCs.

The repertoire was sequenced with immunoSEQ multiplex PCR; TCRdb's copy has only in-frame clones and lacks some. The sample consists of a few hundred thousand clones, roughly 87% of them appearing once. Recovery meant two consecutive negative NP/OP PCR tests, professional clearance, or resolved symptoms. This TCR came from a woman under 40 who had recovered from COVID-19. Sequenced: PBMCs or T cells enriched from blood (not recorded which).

In DNA, the CDR3 is TGTGCCAGCAGTTTACCCTGGGACAGGGGGCTCCCAAGGCAGCCCCAGCATTTT. This encodes CASSLPWDRGLPRQPQHF. The chain has TRBV28 and TRBJ1-5, with 12 bases matching TRBD1. V shed 2 bases and J 7 bases; nucleotides not matched to a gene: 12. Germline V gene data show CDR1 as MDHEN and CDR2 as SYDVKM. The CDR3 sequence is 18 residues long. Variable domain in full (rest from reference TRBV28 and TRBJ1-5): DVKVTQSSRYLVKRTGEKVFLECVQDMDHENMFWYRQDPGLGLRLIYFSYDVKMKEKGDIPEGYSVSREKKERFSLILESASTNQTSMYLCASSLPWDRGLPRQPQHFGDGTRLSIL.